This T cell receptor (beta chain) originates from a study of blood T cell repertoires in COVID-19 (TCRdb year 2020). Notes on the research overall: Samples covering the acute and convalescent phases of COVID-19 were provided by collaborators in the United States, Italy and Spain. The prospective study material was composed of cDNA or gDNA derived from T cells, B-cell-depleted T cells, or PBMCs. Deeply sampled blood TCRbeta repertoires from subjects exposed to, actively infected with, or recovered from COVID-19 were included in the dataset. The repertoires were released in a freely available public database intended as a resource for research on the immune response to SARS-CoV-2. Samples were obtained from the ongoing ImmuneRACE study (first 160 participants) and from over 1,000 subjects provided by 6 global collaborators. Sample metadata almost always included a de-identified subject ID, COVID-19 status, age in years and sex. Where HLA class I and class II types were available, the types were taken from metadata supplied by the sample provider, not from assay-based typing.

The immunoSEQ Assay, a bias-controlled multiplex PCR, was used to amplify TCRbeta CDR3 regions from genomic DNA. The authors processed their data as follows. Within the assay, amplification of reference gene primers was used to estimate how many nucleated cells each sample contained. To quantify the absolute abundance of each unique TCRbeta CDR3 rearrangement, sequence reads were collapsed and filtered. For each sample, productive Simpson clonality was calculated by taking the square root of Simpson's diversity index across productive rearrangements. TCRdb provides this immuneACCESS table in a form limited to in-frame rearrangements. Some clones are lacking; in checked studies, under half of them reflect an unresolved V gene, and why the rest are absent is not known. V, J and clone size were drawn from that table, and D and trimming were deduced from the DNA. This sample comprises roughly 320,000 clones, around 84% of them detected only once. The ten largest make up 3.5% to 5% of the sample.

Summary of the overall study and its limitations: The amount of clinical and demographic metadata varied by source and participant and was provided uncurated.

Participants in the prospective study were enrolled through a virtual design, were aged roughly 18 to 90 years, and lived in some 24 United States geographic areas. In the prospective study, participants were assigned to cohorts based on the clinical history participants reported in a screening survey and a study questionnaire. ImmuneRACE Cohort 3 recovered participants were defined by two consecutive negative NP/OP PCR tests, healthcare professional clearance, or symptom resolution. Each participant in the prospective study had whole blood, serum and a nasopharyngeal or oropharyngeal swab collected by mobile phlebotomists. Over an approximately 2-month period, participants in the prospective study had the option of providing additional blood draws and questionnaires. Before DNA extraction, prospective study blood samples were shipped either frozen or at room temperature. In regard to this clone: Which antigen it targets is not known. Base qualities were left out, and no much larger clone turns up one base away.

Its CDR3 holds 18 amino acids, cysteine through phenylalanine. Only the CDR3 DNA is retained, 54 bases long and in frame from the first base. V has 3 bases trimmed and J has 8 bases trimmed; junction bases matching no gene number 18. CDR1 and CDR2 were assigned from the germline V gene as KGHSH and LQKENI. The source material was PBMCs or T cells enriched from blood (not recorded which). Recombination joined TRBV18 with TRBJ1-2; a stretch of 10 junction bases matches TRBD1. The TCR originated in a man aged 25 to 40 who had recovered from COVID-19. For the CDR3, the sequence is CASSPRWLGTGADQGYTF. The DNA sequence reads TGTGCCAGCTCACCGAGATGGCTTGGGACAGGGGCCGATCAGGGCTACACCTTC.